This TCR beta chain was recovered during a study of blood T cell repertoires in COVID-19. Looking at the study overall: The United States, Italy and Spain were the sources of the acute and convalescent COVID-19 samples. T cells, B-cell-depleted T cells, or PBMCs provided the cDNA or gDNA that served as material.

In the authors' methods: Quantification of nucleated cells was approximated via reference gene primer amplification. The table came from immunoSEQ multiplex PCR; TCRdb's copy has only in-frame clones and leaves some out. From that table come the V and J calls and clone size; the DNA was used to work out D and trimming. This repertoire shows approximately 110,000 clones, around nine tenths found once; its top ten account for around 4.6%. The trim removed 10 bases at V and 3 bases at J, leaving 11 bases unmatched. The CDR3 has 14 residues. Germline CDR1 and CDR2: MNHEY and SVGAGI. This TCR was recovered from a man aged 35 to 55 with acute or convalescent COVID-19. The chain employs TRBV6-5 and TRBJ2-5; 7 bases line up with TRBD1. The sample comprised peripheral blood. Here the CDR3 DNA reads TGTGCCACCTGGGGACAGATATCAAAAGAGACCCAGTACTTC. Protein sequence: CATWGQISKETQYF.